This T cell receptor beta chain was documented in a study of T-cell memory formation after mild COVID-19. This clonotype came up many times. Its antigen is undetermined. This CDR3 has 16 amino acids. V was shortened by 1 base and J by 2 bases, with 14 bases between the two germline ends. Per germline, CDR1 PRHDT and CDR2 FYEKMQ (reference sequence). TCRdb re-derived calls from the 5' RACE reads in MiXCR, one entry per CDR3 protein. The top ten clones hold 56% of a sample with 15,000 or so distinct CDR3 sequences, about a fifth of them seen once. General observations from the study: Second-wave clones peaking on day 37 lacked confirmed SARS-CoV-2 specificity. The study detected some responding clones in pre-infection memory, suggesting cross-reactive memory joined.

Sequenced input: PBMCs or a T cell subset sorted from them (not recorded which). The receptor was derived from a man aged 18-30 years who had mild COVID-19 (a few samples of this study predate the infection). Cell type and time point are not known. J is TRBJ1-1 and V is TRBV13; the D gene is possibly TRBD1 (5 bases). The CDR3 spells CASSLEGREGNTEAFF. The CDR3 bases are TGTGCCAGCAGCTTAGAGGGGCGGGAGGGAAACACTGAAGCTTTCTTT.